Presented here are 8 T cell receptor beta chains from one specimen sequenced in a study of metastatic and nonmetastatic thyroid tumors. TCRdb re-called the PCR reads through MiXCR. The data show about 20,000 clones, with approximately 22% seen just once and around 9.3% held by the top ten. Each patient came to thyroid surgery without any prior treatment (of any kind). The sequenced sample consisted of tumor tissue. The source of these receptors is a male donor with papillary thyroid cancer or a benign thyroid nodule (not recorded which). Some clones in this sample may be carry-over from other donors' samples.

This clone was recorded at least ten times. The chain combines TRBV7-2 with TRBJ2-3; 11 bases are shared with TRBD2. V was pared by 2 bases and J by 3 bases, with 10 bases of the junction left unmatched. CDR1 is SGHTA, CDR2 FQGNSA, per germline. This CDR3 contains 18 residues. For the CDR3, the DNA is TGTGCCAGCAGCTTATGGGCGCTAGCGGGAGGAGAGACAGATACGCAGTATTTT. This encodes CASSLWALAGGETDTQYF.

The chain carries TRBV9 and TRBJ2-2; D may match TRBD1 or TRBD2 (5 bases each). The CDR3 is 15 amino acids. V shed 3 bases and J shed 6 bases, with 15 bases lying between them. Germline-derived CDR1 and CDR2 are SGDLS and YYNGEE. The CDR3, as DNA: TGTGCCAGCAGCGGGACTCAGGGTTTACCCGGGGAGCTGTTTTTT. Protein: CASSGTQGLPGELFF.

The sample holds many counts of this clone. The chain is built from TRBV5-6 and TRBJ2-7; 12 bases are shared with TRBD2. With 3 bases clipped from V and 6 bases from J, the junction kept 4 bases outside the gene matches. The germline gives CDR1 SGHDT, CDR2 YYEEEE. The CDR3 covers 14 residues. CDR3 sequence: CASSSLAGGGEQYF. CDR3 in DNA: TGTGCCAGCAGCTCTCTAGCGGGAGGGGGCGAGCAGTACTTC.

About this clone itself: At one boundary the junction diverges from the germline segment, which might be a read error. V is TRBV10-3 and J is TRBJ1-1, with no clear D. Germline V lookup: CDR1 ENHRY, CDR2 SYGVKD. This CDR3 comprises 12 residues. DNA of the CDR3: TGTGCCACAGAGGGCGCAAACACTGAAGCTGTCTTT. Protein: CATEGANTEAVF.

The gene calls are TRBV11-1 and TRBJ2-1, with 14 bases identical to TRBD2. The CDR3 consists of 17 residues. V shed 6 bases and J 6 bases; nucleotides not matched to a gene: 10. CDR1 and CDR2 (germline): SGHAT, FQDESV (reference sequence). This chain's CDR3 is CASRPRLAGGPVNEQFF. The DNA of the CDR3 is TGTGCCAGCAGGCCCAGACTAGCGGGAGGGCCGGTCAATGAGCAGTTCTTC.

This clone has ten or more counts. The identical CDR3 is also encoded by other nucleotide sequences in the sample. The rearrangement uses TRBV10-3 and TRBJ1-2, with no clear D. The V end lost 3 bases, the J end lost 2 bases, and 10 bases lay between the germline ends. The CDR3 totals 14 residues. From germline, CDR1 is ENHRY and CDR2 SYGVKD. The DNA of the CDR3 is TGTGCCATCAGTGACCGGACTCGAAACTATGGCTACACCTTC. This sequence encodes CAISDRTRNYGYTF.

The chain is built from TRBV3-1 and TRBJ2-7; 7 bases map to TRBD2. Trimming removed 4 bases from V and 6 bases from J; junction bases left unmatched: 12. Germline V gene data show CDR1 as LGHDT and CDR2 as YNNKEL (reference sequence). The CDR3 length is 15 residues. The CDR3 region is CASSPLAGAGGEQYF. Here the CDR3 DNA reads TGTGCCAGCAGCCCCCTGGCGGGAGCTGGGGGCGAGCAGTACTTC.

CDR3 sequence (DNA): TGTGCCAGCAGTTTACGTCCTGGAGACCGTGTTGAGCAGTACTTC. Amino acid sequence: CASSLRPGDRVEQYF. The V gene is TRBV28, the J gene TRBJ2-7; D is uncertain. Germline-derived CDR1 and CDR2 are MDHEN and SYDVKM. Trimming took 2 bases from V and 7 from J, leaving 18 bases between them. This CDR3 spans 15 amino acids.